These 23 T cell receptor beta chains share one sample of origin, sequenced in a study of shared clonotypes between healthy human individuals. TCRdb keeps only in-frame clones here, not all; method: immunoSEQ multiplex PCR. This sample carries about 2,100,000 clones, roughly 91% of them seen once, and the ten largest clones take more than 1.5%. CD45RO negativity and positive selection for CCR7 defined naive CD8 cells, a population that excluded terminally differentiated effector memory CD45RA+ cells. The sequencing input was naive CD8+ T cells from PBMCs. The receptors originated from a man younger than 35 in good health. Some clones in this sample may be carry-over from other donors' samples.

V and J are TRBV9 and TRBJ2-7, with 12 positions matching TRBD2. CDR3 size: 16 residues. CDR1 is SGDLS, CDR2 YYNGEE, per germline. The trim removed 4 bases at V and 4 bases at J, leaving 9 bases unmatched. CDR3 bases: TGTGCCAGCAGCCCTAGCGGGAGGGCCGCGGAATACGAGCAGTACTTC. Amino acid sequence: CASSPSGRAAEYEQYF.

This chain uses TRBV6-5 with TRBJ2-1, with no clear D. Germline V gene sequence: CDR1 MNHEY, CDR2 SVGAGI. The CDR3 length is 15 residues. V lost 7 bases, J lost 2 bases, and 15 bases lay in between. CDR3 DNA sequence: TGTGCCAGCACCTTAACGCAATCTACCTACAATGAGCAGTTCTTC. Protein sequence: CASTLTQSTYNEQFF.

The CDR3 nucleotides read TGTGCCAGCAGCTTTGACAGGGATGGCTACACCTTC. Amino acid sequence: CASSFDRDGYTF. This chain uses TRBV7-9 with TRBJ1-2, with 7 nucleotides matching TRBD1. CDR1 is SEHNR, CDR2 FQNEAQ, per germline (reference sequence). Unmatched junction bases numbered 1, after V lost 3 bases and J lost 6 bases. The CDR3 runs to 12 residues.

The genes are TRBV6-5 and TRBJ1-5, with a possible D match to TRBD1 (6 bases). The CDR3 spans 14 residues. Germline lookup yields CDR1 MNHEY and CDR2 SVGAGI. Deletions cut 6 bases from V and 0 bases from J, with 9 bases between. The CDR3 spells CASRDRDSNQPQHF. The DNA for the CDR3 is TGTGCCAGCAGGGACAGAGATAGCAATCAGCCCCAGCATTTT.

Turning to this clone: The sample contains more than one DNA sequence encoding this CDR3. The rearrangement uses TRBV28 and TRBJ2-2; 9 nucleotides match TRBD1. Germline CDR1 and CDR2: MDHEN and SYDVKM. The CDR3 sequence is 14 residues long. J lost 4 bases, V lost 5 bases, and 2 bases had no gene match. The CDR3 region is CASSPTGGTGELFF. CDR3 DNA: TGTGCCAGCAGTCCGACAGGGGGCACCGGGGAGCTGTTTTTT.

The genes are TRBV6-1 and TRBJ2-1, with a tentative D call TRBD2 (5 bases). The CDR3 has 14 amino acids. Trimming removed 11 bases at V and 3 bases at J, with 17 bases between. Germline V CDR1 and CDR2: MNHNS, SASEGT. CDR3 sequence reads: CALPRAPFYNEQFF. The CDR3 nucleotides are TGTGCCCTCCCGAGGGCGCCTTTCTACAATGAGCAGTTCTTC.

This clone turned up a few times. The V gene is TRBV7-9, the J gene TRBJ1-1, with D possibly matching TRBD1 (6 bases). CDR3 size: 16 residues. With 2 bases removed from V and 0 bases from J, the gap between germline ends came to 13 bases. CDR1 SEHNR and CDR2 FQNEAQ come from the germline V gene (reference sequence). CDR3 sequence (DNA): TGTGCCAGCAGCTTAAGAGCAGGGGCGATGAACACTGAAGCTTTCTTT. Its protein is CASSLRAGAMNTEAFF.

J is TRBJ2-1 and V is TRBV25-1; tentatively, D is TRBD2 (5 bases). Trimming cost V 5 bases and J 0 bases, with 11 bases left between them. The CDR3 spans 15 residues. The germline gives CDR1 MGHDK, CDR2 SYGVNS. The CDR3 region is CASSIGGVSYNEQFF. CDR3 nucleotides: TGTGCCAGCAGTATCGGAGGAGTCTCCTACAATGAGCAGTTCTTC.

The CDR3 here is CASSSSAGSNYGYTF. CDR3 DNA: TGTGCCAGCAGCTCGTCTGCAGGGAGTAACTATGGCTACACCTTC. V and J are TRBV28 and TRBJ1-2; possible D gene TRBD1, 5 bases. The CDR3 length is 15 residues. V dropped 6 bases and J dropped 1 base, with 15 bases sitting between them. Looked up from germline, CDR1 is MDHEN and CDR2 is SYDVKM.

V gene TRBV9 combines with J gene TRBJ2-2; 7 bases map to TRBD2. Germline V gene data show CDR1 as SGDLS and CDR2 as YYNGEE. V lost 5 bases and J lost 0; bases outside the gene matches: 13. This CDR3 contains 18 residues. The CDR3 DNA sequence: TGTGCCAGCAGTCTGGCTAGCGGAACCCGTTCGAACACCGGGGAGCTGTTTTTT. This gives the protein CASSLASGTRSNTGELFF.

The rearrangement joins TRBV14 to TRBJ1-1; no clear D gene. V was pared by 2 bases and J by 10 bases, with 14 bases between. The CDR3 length is 13 residues. CDR1 and CDR2 (germline): SGHDN, FVKESK. CDR3: CASSQFPASGAFF. The CDR3 coding sequence is TGTGCCAGCAGCCAATTCCCTGCCAGCGGAGCTTTCTTT.

The J gene is TRBJ2-7, the V gene TRBV5-4, with 10 bases matching TRBD2. Per the germline V gene, CDR1 is SGHNT and CDR2 is YYREEE (reference sequence). With V trimmed by 4 bases and J by 7 bases, 17 bases remained unmatched. The CDR3 consists of 17 residues. CDR3: CASSQLAGRTSGMEQYF. The DNA of the CDR3 is TGTGCCAGCAGCCAACTAGCGGGGAGGACATCAGGGATGGAGCAGTACTTC.

The V and J genes are TRBV9 and TRBJ2-2, with 12 bases that match TRBD2. The CDR3 length is 19 residues. J gave up 4 bases and V 2 bases, and 12 bases lay outside the gene matches. The germline gives CDR1 SGDLS, CDR2 YYNGEE. The DNA for the CDR3 is TGTGCCAGCAGCGTGTCGCTAGCGGGAGGGCCTTTGGGCACCGGGGAGCTGTTTTTT. Translating it yields CASSVSLAGGPLGTGELFF.

V is TRBV6-1 and J is TRBJ2-1, with D perhaps being TRBD1 or TRBD2 (5 bases each). V was trimmed by 2 bases and J by 8 bases, leaving 7 bases between them. The V gene's germline CDR1 is MNHNS and CDR2 SASEGT. This CDR3 spans 12 amino acids. The DNA for the CDR3 is TGTGCCAGCAGTGAACGGGGCCATGAGCAGTTCTTC. Translated: CASSERGHEQFF.

The V and J genes are TRBV6-4 and TRBJ1-3; perhaps TRBD1 as D (5 bases). Trimming removed 2 bases at V and 2 bases at J, with 7 bases between. The germline gives CDR1 MRHNA, CDR2 SNTAGT. The CDR3 runs 14 residues. This CDR3 reads CASSDVRAGNTIYF. The CDR3 DNA reads as TGTGCCAGCAGTGACGTCAGGGCTGGAAACACCATATATTTT.

The CDR3, as DNA: TGTGCCAGCAGCTTAGCGGTAGGGCTAGCGGGAGGTGGTAATGAGCAGTTCTTC. It translates to CASSLAVGLAGGGNEQFF. V gene TRBV7-2 combines with J gene TRBJ2-1; 11 bases line up with TRBD2. In germline, CDR1 is SGHTA, CDR2 FQGNSA. The CDR3 extends over 18 amino acids. V dropped 0 bases and J dropped 7; count of bases not matched to a gene: 11.

The chain uses TRBV5-1 and TRBJ2-1, with D maybe TRBD2 (5 bases). The germline V gene encodes CDR1 SGHRS and CDR2 YFSETQ. The CDR3 runs to 18 residues. The ends were cut back, 3 bases at V and 1 base at J, with 20 bases in the middle. CDR3 in amino acids: CASSWPMLRERSYNEQFF. CDR3 DNA sequence: TGCGCCAGCAGCTGGCCCATGTTGAGGGAGCGGTCCTACAATGAGCAGTTCTTC.

As to this clone: A clone one base away is much larger, so this may be a read error. This sample also contains other DNA sequences that code for the same CDR3. The rearrangement uses TRBV5-5 and TRBJ1-1, with D perhaps TRBD1 (6 bases). Germline assignment: CDR1 SGHKS and CDR2 YYEKEE (reference sequence). V lost 2 bases and J lost 2, with 7 bases in between. CDR3 size: 13 residues. The CDR3 protein is CASSLGGNTEAFF. The CDR3 DNA is TGTGCCAGCAGCTTAGGGGGAAACACTGAAGCTTTCTTT.

This chain connects TRBV9 to TRBJ2-3, with D uncertain. The CDR3 covers 14 residues. Germline CDR1 reads SGDLS; CDR2 reads YYNGEE. V gave up 4 bases and J gave up 8 bases, with 17 bases separating them. CDR3 nucleotides: TGTGCCAGCAGCCCCGAGCGACTCTACCCTACGCAGTATTTT. Translating it yields CASSPERLYPTQYF.

The V call is TRBV5-6, the J call TRBJ2-3, with TRBD1 matching 8 bases. The CDR3 sequence is 15 residues long. Germline loops: CDR1 SGHDT, CDR2 YYEEEE. The ends lost 5 bases at V and 8 bases at J; junction bases unmatched: 13. The CDR3 sequence: CASSSGTGRSRTQYF. The CDR3 DNA sequence: TGTGCCAGCAGTTCGGGGACAGGCCGGAGTCGTACGCAGTATTTT.

The chain is built from TRBV11-2 and TRBJ2-1; 7 bases fit TRBD1. Germline assignment: CDR1 SGHAT and CDR2 FQNNGV. The CDR3 is 13 amino acids. J gave up 5 bases and V 5 bases, and 3 bases lay outside the gene matches. CDR3 region: CASSRDSDNEQFF. CDR3 nucleotide sequence: TGTGCCAGCAGCAGGGACAGCGACAATGAGCAGTTCTTC.

The genes are TRBV7-6 and TRBJ2-7, with TRBD1 matching over 9 bases. Germline CDR1 SGHVS, CDR2 FNYEAQ. This CDR3 comprises 15 residues. V lost 5 bases to trimming and J lost 8 bases; unmatched junction nucleotides: 13. CDR3 sequence (DNA): TGTGCCAGCAGCCCAACGACAGGGGGACTCCTTCAGCAGTACTTC. The encoded protein is CASSPTTGGLLQQYF.

This clone appeared once. The rearrangement uses TRBV19 and TRBJ1-4; D is unresolved. The CDR3 length is 15 residues. Germline CDR1 reads LNHDA; CDR2 reads SQIVND (reference sequence). V was trimmed by 4 bases and J by 10 bases, leaving 19 bases between them. The CDR3 is CASSSELENVGKLFF. CDR3 coding DNA: TGTGCCAGTAGTAGCGAGCTAGAAAACGTCGGAAAACTGTTTTTT.